Each of the 8 T cell receptor beta chains below was sequenced from the same sample in a study of radiotherapy plus CTLA-4 blockade in lung cancer. TCRdb keeps only in-frame clones here, not all; method: immunoSEQ multiplex PCR. This sample has about 120,000 clones, with roughly 74% found just once. The sequencing here drew on peripheral blood, taken from a patient treated with radiotherapy plus ipilimumab. These receptors were obtained from a human donor with non-small cell lung cancer who had a partial response to radiotherapy plus ipilimumab.

V and J are TRBV5-1 and TRBJ1-1, with a weak D call TRBD1 (6 bases). Germline lookup yields CDR1 SGHRS and CDR2 YFSETQ. V lost 2 bases and J 1 base, leaving 9 bases between the germline ends. The CDR3 length is 14 residues. The CDR3 DNA sequence: TGCGCCAGCAGCTTCTGGACAGAGAACACTGAAGCTTTCTTT. This sequence encodes CASSFWTENTEAFF.

The chain is built from TRBV6-6 and TRBJ1-2; D gene ambiguous. The germline V gene encodes CDR1 MNHNY and CDR2 SVGAGI (reference sequence). V lost 6 bases, J lost 4 bases, and 12 bases lay in between. This CDR3 comprises 13 residues. The DNA of the CDR3 is TGTGCCAGCAGAGCCCAGGATTTCTATGGCTACACCTTC. Its translation: CASRAQDFYGYTF.

This clone was counted between two and nine times. This chain joins TRBV6-6 and TRBJ1-5, with D uncertain. Germline lookup yields CDR1 MNHNY and CDR2 SVGAGI (reference sequence). V lost 6 bases, J lost 7 bases, and 10 bases lay in between. This CDR3 spans 12 amino acids. The CDR3 nucleotides read TGTGCCAGCAGCCACCAGCGGCAGCCCCAGCATTTT. This encodes CASSHQRQPQHF.

The rearrangement joins TRBV4-1 to TRBJ1-2, with TRBD1 identical over 11 bases. The V segment lost 5 bases and the J segment 1 base; nucleotides outside the gene matches: 3. CDR1 is MGHRA and CDR2 is YSYEKL in the germline V gene. There are 15 residues in the CDR3. Here the CDR3 DNA reads TGCGCCAGCAGCAAAGGGACAGGGGGTAACTATGGCTACACCTTC. It encodes CASSKGTGGNYGYTF.

The gene calls are TRBV7-8 and TRBJ2-2; a weak D match, TRBD2 (5 bases). V shed 6 bases and J shed 6 bases, with 14 bases lying between them. Germline CDR1 is SGHVS and CDR2 is FQNEAQ. The CDR3 totals 14 residues. The chain's CDR3 is CASSSSGGSGELFF. The CDR3 DNA sequence: TGTGCCAGCAGTTCGAGCGGTGGGTCCGGGGAGCTGTTTTTT.

The chain links TRBV7-9 to TRBJ2-5, with 13 bases lining up with TRBD2. The CDR3 runs to 17 residues. From germline, CDR1 is SEHNR and CDR2 FQNEAQ (reference sequence). V trimming: 3 bases; J trimming: 5 bases; junction bases outside the gene matches: 9. The CDR3 sequence: CASSFTSGRALGETQYF. DNA of the CDR3: TGTGCCAGCAGCTTCACTAGCGGGAGGGCCCTCGGGGAGACCCAGTACTTC. The full variable domain, rest sourced from reference TRBV7-9 and TRBJ2-5, is DTGVSQNPRHKITKRGQNVTFRCDPISEHNRLYWYRQTLGQGPEFLTYFQNEAQLEKSRLLSDRFSAERPKGSFSTLEIQRTEQGDSAMYLCASSFTSGRALGETQYFGPGTRLLVL.

The chain employs TRBV5-6 and TRBJ2-7, with 11 nucleotides matching TRBD2. CDR3 length: 15 residues. Germline trimming cut 4 bases from V and 0 bases from J; bases unmatched to any gene: 3. In germline, CDR1 is SGHDT, CDR2 YYEEEE. The CDR3 sequence is CASSPTSGSSYEQYF. The CDR3 DNA is TGTGCCAGCAGCCCCACTAGCGGGAGCTCCTACGAGCAGTACTTC. The entire variable domain, with the rest obtained from reference TRBV5-6 and TRBJ2-7, is as follows: DAGVTQSPTHLIKTRGQQVTLRCSPKSGHDTVSWYQQALGQGPQFIFQYYEEEERQRGNFPDRFSGHQFPNYSSELNVNALLLGDSALYLCASSPTSGSSYEQYFGPGTRLTVT.

This chain uses TRBV6-1 with TRBJ2-7, with 7 bases that match TRBD1. Germline V CDR1 and CDR2: MNHNS, SASEGT. J lost 3 bases, V lost 6 bases, and 5 bases had no gene match. CDR3 length: 13 residues. The CDR3 loop is CASRTGTDYEQYF. The CDR3 DNA sequence: TGTGCCAGCAGGACCGGGACAGACTACGAGCAGTACTTC.